Each of the 28 T cell receptor beta chains below was sequenced from the same sample in a study of T cell responses to AZD1222 COVID-19 vaccine. Profiled with immunoSEQ multiplex PCR; TCRdb holds only in-frame clones, not every one. The sample has 80,000 to 90,000 clones; approximately 89% are singletons. The sequencing used peripheral blood, collected on day 0 of MenACWY control vaccination. All receptors come from an adult in good health.

This clone showed up just once. This chain joins TRBV6-5 and TRBJ1-5; 7 bases match TRBD1. With V trimmed by 7 bases and J by 4 bases, 10 bases remained unmatched. The germline gives CDR1 MNHEY, CDR2 SVGAGI. The CDR3 loop spans 15 amino acids. The CDR3, as DNA: TGTGCCAGCACAACTGGGACAGCCCCTAATCAGCCCCAGCATTTT. This gives the protein CASTTGTAPNQPQHF.

The chain has TRBV7-8 and TRBJ2-4, with D tentatively TRBD1 (6 bases). Per the germline V gene, CDR1 is SGHVS and CDR2 is FQNEAQ. CDR3 length: 16 amino acids. V lost 6 bases and J lost 2, with 17 bases in between. The CDR3 nucleotides read TGTGCCAGCAGTGAAGTCCCAGGGGTTACCAAAAACATTCAGTACTTC. This encodes CASSEVPGVTKNIQYF. The full variable domain, its missing parts supplied by reference TRBV7-8 and TRBJ2-4, is GAGVSQSPRYKVAKRGQDVALRCDPISGHVSLFWYQQALGQGPEFLTYFQNEAQLDKSGLPSDRFFAERPEGSVSTLKIQRTQQEDSAVYLCASSEVPGVTKNIQYFGAGTRLSVL.

The CDR3 reads CASSSTQTGGIVAFF. The CDR3 DNA is TGCGCCAGCAGCTCAACACAGACAGGGGGCATCGTGGCTTTCTTT. This chain joins TRBV5-1 and TRBJ1-1; TRBD1 agrees at 10 bases. J was trimmed by 11 bases and V by 3 bases; bases with no gene match: 13. The CDR3 runs 15 residues. Per germline, CDR1 SGHRS and CDR2 YFSETQ.

The chain recombines TRBV10-3 with TRBJ2-5, with a possible D match to TRBD2 (6 bases). The ends were cut back, 6 bases at V and 1 base at J, with 15 bases in the middle. The CDR3 totals 15 residues. Germline CDR1 and CDR2: ENHRY and SYGVKD. CDR3 region: CAIRDPRTTQETQYF. The CDR3 coding sequence is TGTGCCATCAGGGACCCGCGGACTACCCAAGAGACCCAGTACTTC.

The rearrangement uses TRBV6-2 or TRBV6-3 and TRBJ2-7, with 8 bases fitting TRBD1. V shed 0 bases, J shed 2 bases, and the junction held 3 bases outside the gene matches. The CDR3 consists of 15 residues. Germline V gives CDR1 MNHEY, CDR2 SVGEGT. The CDR3 sequence is CASSYSGTGTYEQYF. CDR3 bases: TGTGCCAGCAGTTACTCTGGGACAGGTACCTACGAGCAGTACTTC.

The genes are TRBV7-6 and TRBJ2-5; D remains ambiguous. V lost 6 bases, J lost 4 bases, and 12 bases lay in between. This CDR3 has 13 residues. CDR1 and CDR2 (germline): SGHVS, FNYEAQ. CDR3 DNA: TGTGCCAGCAGTGAGCGAAGCAGAGAGACCCAGTACTTC. Its translation: CASSERSRETQYF.

This clone was seen a single time. J is TRBJ1-3 and V is TRBV7-9, with no clear D. The CDR3 has 14 residues. V lost 5 bases and J lost 4, with 12 bases in between. CDR1 SEHNR and CDR2 FQNEAQ come from the germline V gene (reference sequence). The CDR3 spells CASSPSGAGNTIYF. In DNA, the CDR3 is TGTGCCAGCAGCCCCTCGGGCGCGGGAAACACCATATATTTT.

This sequence joins TRBV9 and TRBJ2-7; 7 nucleotides align to TRBD1. CDR3 length: 15 residues. Germline V gene sequence: CDR1 SGDLS, CDR2 YYNGEE. Trimming removed 4 bases from V and 0 bases from J; junction bases left unmatched: 7. In DNA, the CDR3 is TGTGCCAGCAGCACCTCGGGACAGAGCTCCTACGAGCAGTACTTC. Its protein is CASSTSGQSSYEQYF.

The chain's CDR3 is CAISGLNPPEHGQAQGYTF. The DNA of the CDR3 is TGTGCCATCAGTGGCCTGAACCCCCCGGAACATGGACAGGCCCAGGGCTACACCTTC. J is TRBJ1-2 and V is TRBV10-3, with 7 bases aligning to TRBD1. V was pared by 4 bases and J by 8 bases, with 25 bases of the junction left unmatched. Looked up from germline, CDR1 is ENHRY and CDR2 is SYGVKD. The CDR3 has 19 residues.

The table lists this clone with a count of one. The chain links TRBV27 to TRBJ2-3, with TRBD2 matching 13 bases. The CDR3 has 17 residues. The V and J ends lost 6 bases and 3 bases, in that order; junction bases with no gene match: 9. CDR1 and CDR2 (germline): MNHEY, SMNVEV (reference sequence). The CDR3 region has the DNA TGTGCCAGCAGCCGTTCTCCGACTAGCGGGGGGACAGATACGCAGTATTTT. Translating it yields CASSRSPTSGGTDTQYF.

The chain recombines TRBV5-4 with TRBJ1-1, with D perhaps matching TRBD1 (5 bases). The V end was cut by 4 bases, the J end by 5 bases, with 21 bases between. The CDR3 loop spans 16 amino acids. Germline V lookup: CDR1 SGHNT, CDR2 YYREEE (reference sequence). CDR3 region: CASSSLQAGDVTEAFF. The CDR3 coding sequence is TGTGCCAGCAGCAGCTTACAGGCGGGGGACGTGACTGAAGCTTTCTTT.

V gene TRBV18 combines with J gene TRBJ2-3; 7 nucleotides align to TRBD1. The CDR3 runs 16 residues. The junction had 4 bases not matched to a gene; V was cut back by 1 base and J by 0 bases. CDR1 is KGHSH, CDR2 LQKENI, per germline. The CDR3 DNA follows: TGTGCCAGCTCACCACGGGGACAGTCAAGCACAGATACGCAGTATTTT. It translates to CASSPRGQSSTDTQYF.

This sequence joins TRBV27 and TRBJ2-3, with D unresolved. Trimming shortened V by 2 bases and J by 0 bases, and 6 bases separated the two germline ends. CDR1 MNHEY and CDR2 SMNVEV come from the germline V gene (reference sequence). CDR3 length: 14 residues. CDR3 DNA sequence: TGTGCCAGCAGTTTACTAAGAAGCACAGATACGCAGTATTTT. It encodes CASSLLRSTDTQYF.

The chain joins TRBV10-3 to TRBJ1-6, with D tentatively TRBD1 (5 bases). Trimming stripped 9 bases from V and 7 bases from J, with 16 bases between. CDR1 is ENHRY, CDR2 SYGVKD, per germline. This CDR3 region has 14 residues. The CDR3 loop reads CAIRLGTGNSPLHF. The CDR3 coding sequence is TGTGCCATTCGACTCGGGACGGGGAATTCACCCCTCCACTTT.

This chain connects TRBV6-2 or TRBV6-3 to TRBJ2-1; D might be TRBD1 (5 bases). The V end was cut by 3 bases, the J end by 12 bases, with 12 bases between. Germline-derived CDR1 and CDR2 are MNHEY and SVGEGT. There are 12 residues in the CDR3. DNA of the CDR3: TGTGCCAGCAGTTATGACAGTATTAGGCAGTTCTTC. This encodes CASSYDSIRQFF.

The chain uses TRBV3-1 (or the pseudogene TRBV3-2) and TRBJ2-4; 8 nucleotides line up with TRBD1. V trimming: 1 base; J trimming: 8 bases; junction bases outside the gene matches: 10. The CDR3 totals 16 residues. Germline V gene data show CDR1 as LGHDT and CDR2 as YNNKEL (reference sequence). CDR3 bases: TGTGCCAGCAGCCAAGCCCAGGGGGCGGAGTTAGACATTCAGTACTTC. It encodes CASSQAQGAELDIQYF.

CDR3: CASSLGVHSGEQYF. The CDR3 coding sequence is TGCGCCAGCAGCTTGGGGGTCCATTCGGGAGAGCAGTACTTC. V is TRBV5-1 and J is TRBJ2-7, with D perhaps matching TRBD2 (5 bases). Germline V gene data show CDR1 as SGHRS and CDR2 as YFSETQ. The CDR3 has 14 amino acids. V dropped 0 bases and J dropped 7 bases, with 14 bases sitting between them.

The V and J genes are TRBV6-5 and TRBJ2-7; D is perhaps TRBD1 or TRBD2 (5 bases each). The CDR3 runs 14 residues. Trimming stripped 6 bases from V and 6 bases from J, with 18 bases between. The germline CDR1 and CDR2 sequences are MNHEY and SVGAGI. The CDR3 reads CASSILEGPLEQYF. In nucleotides, the CDR3 is TGTGCCAGCAGCATACTAGAGGGGCCCCTCGAGCAGTACTTC.

V gene TRBV19 combines with J gene TRBJ2-7; D might be TRBD1 or TRBD2, each matching 5 bases. Trimming removed 0 bases at V and 5 bases at J, with 17 bases between. Germline values: CDR1 LNHDA, CDR2 SQIVND (reference sequence). The CDR3 length is 16 residues. The CDR3 DNA sequence: TGTGCCAGTAGTATAGATACCGGGACCTTTATAGACGAGCAGTACTTC. Its protein is CASSIDTGTFIDEQYF.

This clone was observed a handful of times. This chain uses TRBV27 with TRBJ1-2; the D is unclear. V shed 8 bases and J shed 5 bases, with 15 bases lying between them. The CDR3 has 13 residues. Germline CDR1 reads MNHEY; CDR2 reads SMNVEV (reference sequence). CDR3 DNA: TGTGCCAGCGGGAGCCCGACCGGGTATGGCTACACCTTC. This codes for CASGSPTGYGYTF.

The chain carries TRBV4-3 and TRBJ1-2; TRBD1 might be the D (5 bases). Trimming stripped 1 base from V and 6 bases from J, with 9 bases between. In germline, CDR1 is LGHNA, CDR2 YSLEER. This CDR3 spans 13 amino acids. The CDR3 nucleotides are TGCGCCAGCAGCCAAGTGGTAGGGGATGGCTACACCTTC. This sequence encodes CASSQVVGDGYTF.

This chain connects TRBV6-2 or TRBV6-3 to TRBJ2-7; 10 bases are shared with TRBD2. Per germline, CDR1 MNHEY and CDR2 SVGEGT. With V trimmed by 5 bases and J by 6 bases, 19 bases remained unmatched. The length of the CDR3 is 18 residues. The DNA for the CDR3 is TGTGCCAGCAGTCCCCGAGGGGCTAGCGGGAGATCCGTGGGCGAGCAGTACTTC. Protein product: CASSPRGASGRSVGEQYF.

The rearrangement uses TRBV6-6 and TRBJ2-4; 8 bases agree with TRBD1. The germline CDR1 and CDR2 sequences are MNHNY and SVGAGI (reference sequence). The V segment lost 2 bases and the J segment 9 bases; nucleotides outside the gene matches: 6. The CDR3 contains 14 residues. The CDR3 loop is CASSYDQGASIQYF. The CDR3 nucleotides read TGTGCCAGCAGTTACGACCAGGGGGCGAGCATTCAGTACTTC.

This chain uses TRBV28 with TRBJ2-5, with TRBD2 matching over 15 bases. CDR1 and CDR2 from the germline V gene are MDHEN and SYDVKM. The CDR3 totals 16 residues. After removal of 2 bases from V and 7 bases from J, the junction contained 5 bases not matched to a gene. This chain's CDR3 is CASSLGTSGRKVTQYF. CDR3 nucleotide sequence: TGTGCCAGCAGTTTAGGGACTAGCGGGAGGAAGGTGACCCAGTACTTC.

The CDR3 protein is CASSYRNTGGYTF. CDR3 bases: TGTGCCAGCAGTTACCGAAATACGGGGGGCTACACCTTC. The chain recombines TRBV6-5 with TRBJ1-2; D gene uncertain. Trimming removed 2 bases from V and 8 bases from J, with 12 bases in between. Germline CDR1 is MNHEY and CDR2 is SVGAGI. The CDR3 is 13 amino acids.

This chain links TRBV11-2 with TRBJ2-1, with 10 bases matching TRBD2. V shed 5 bases and J 2 bases; nucleotides not matched to a gene: 6. Germline lookup yields CDR1 SGHAT and CDR2 FQNNGV. CDR3 length: 16 residues. This CDR3 is CASSRSGRGPYNEQFF. CDR3 coding DNA: TGTGCCAGCAGCCGCAGCGGGAGGGGACCCTACAATGAGCAGTTCTTC. Complete variable domain (other parts from reference TRBV11-2 and TRBJ2-1): EAGVAQSPRYKIIEKRQSVAFWCNPISGHATLYWYQQILGQGPKLLIQFQNNGVVDDSQLPKDRFSAERLKGVDSTLKIQPAKLEDSAVYLCASSRSGRGPYNEQFFGPGTRLTVL.

V and J are TRBV2 and TRBJ2-3; no reliable D call. CDR3 size: 12 residues. Trimming shortened V by 5 bases and J by 9 bases, and 12 bases separated the two germline ends. Germline lookup yields CDR1 SNHLY and CDR2 FYNNEI. For the CDR3, the DNA is TGTGCCAGCAGTCACCAGGAGCAGACGCAGTATTTT. It specifies CASSHQEQTQYF.

This clone was seen a few times. The CDR3 bases are TGTGCCAGCACTGATCGACAGGGACCGGTGAACACTGAAGCTTTCTTT. It encodes CASTDRQGPVNTEAFF. The chain uses TRBV2 and TRBJ1-1; 7 bases are shared with TRBD1. This CDR3 region has 16 residues. Per the germline V gene, CDR1 is SNHLY and CDR2 is FYNNEI. With 7 bases clipped from V and 0 bases from J, the junction kept 11 bases outside the gene matches.